Listed below are T cell receptor beta chains from one sample, sequenced in a study of T-cell memory formation after mild COVID-19. Each CDR3 protein is one row after TCRdb ran MiXCR on the 5' RACE reads. The sample consists of about 440,000 distinct CDR3 sequences, around 20% of them appearing once. The sequencing sample was made of PBMCs or a T cell subset sorted from them (not recorded which). Receptor source: an adult woman who had mild COVID-19 (a few samples of this study predate the infection). Cell type and time point are not known. CDR3s leave out the opening cysteine and the closing phenylalanine or tryptophan. The size field is filled for only some rows; it gives once, few, many or a size class.

. | TRBJ1-5 | TRBV6-6 | ASSEGDSNQPQH
. | TRBJ1-5 | TRBV2 | ASSYGQASNQPQH
. | TRBJ1-2 | TRBV2 | ASSFRQTLTPGYT
few | TRBJ2-5 | TRBV9 | ASSVATGETQY
. | TRBJ2-1 | TRBV4-3 | ASSHIQGNEQF
. | TRBJ2-1 | TRBV3-1 | ASSQVGNAKDEQF
. | TRBJ2-7 | TRBV20-1 | SARATGGVSYEQY
. | TRBJ2-1 | TRBV6-5 | ASSYSRDTGEQF
few | TRBJ2-1 | TRBV9 | ASSPPIPGTGDNEQF
. | TRBJ2-7 | TRBV7-2 | ASRPTSGSSYEQY
. | TRBJ2-7 | TRBV3-1 | ASSQLSQRDEQY
. | TRBJ2-1 | TRBV3-1 | ASSQGRGASYNEQF
. | TRBJ2-7 | TRBV27 | ASTGAGIPYEQY
many | TRBJ2-7 | TRBV15 | ATSRGLSYEQY
few | TRBJ1-4 | TRBV20-1 | SAHILGGKLF
. | TRBJ1-6 | TRBV6-6 | ASTYDNNNSPLH
once | TRBJ1-1 | TRBV29-1 | SVWDRTGPEAF
few | TRBJ2-1 | TRBV5-5 | ASRRRAGGDYNEQF
few | TRBJ1-1 | TRBV29-1 | SVEGTEAF
many | TRBJ2-3 | TRBV7-2 | ASSLGRGRTGSTDTQY
. | TRBJ2-7 | TRBV5-1 | ASSLAAGVNIYEQY
few | TRBJ2-7 | TRBV5-6 | ASSLGVGRHSYEQY
. | TRBJ1-5 | TRBV3-1 | ASSQASNPGHNQPQH
few | TRBJ2-5 | TRBV5-1 | ASSTGSQETQY
few | TRBJ2-3 | TRBV2 | ASSPLWSSSRTDTQY
. | TRBJ1-3 | TRBV12-3/TRBV12-4 | ASSLGSESSGNTIY
few | TRBJ2-1 | TRBV6-6 | ATKTGQGYNEQF
. | TRBJ2-5 | TRBV2 | ASSEVRETQY
few | TRBJ1-1 | TRBV29-1 | SAWDRVNTEAF
. | TRBJ2-7 | TRBV20-1 | SATVDSSYEQY
. | TRBJ2-7 | TRBV6-6 | ASSYGLAGGRSEQY
. | TRBJ1-4 | TRBV7-6 | ASSGSTQGFNEKLF
. | TRBJ2-1 | TRBV3-1 | ASSQDPLAFNEQF
. | TRBJ2-3 | TRBV4-2 | ASSQGTSGSPDTQY
few | TRBJ1-1 | TRBV6-1 | ASLLSGSTEAF
. | TRBJ2-3 | TRBV24-1 | ATSDRGGDTTDTQY
. | TRBJ2-2 | TRBV5-1 | ASSFGQGSTGELF